This entry lists 5 T cell receptor beta chains sequenced from one sample in a study of T cells after somatic rescue of genetic block. The assay was immunoSEQ multiplex PCR, and TCRdb's table has in-frame clones only and misses some. The sample includes 110,000 or so clones, about 93% of them seen just once. The sample taken for sequencing was peripheral blood mononuclear cells (PBMCs). The receptor source for this set is a woman in her late teens or twenties.

This chain joins TRBV2 and TRBJ2-7, with 8 positions matching TRBD2. This CDR3 contains 11 residues. J gave up 4 bases and V 11 bases, and 4 bases lay outside the gene matches. Germline CDR1 and CDR2: SNHLY and FYNNEI. Here the CDR3 reads CASGGGYEQYF. The CDR3 DNA reads TGTGCCTCCGGGGGGGGTTACGAGCAGTACTTC.

The chain uses TRBV30 and TRBJ1-5; D possibly corresponds to TRBD1 (5 bases). The CDR3 extends over 14 amino acids. Germline CDR1 and CDR2: GTSNPN and SVGIG (reference sequence). Trimming took off 1 base at V and 4 bases at J, with 11 bases between the two ends. CDR3 protein: CAWSGAGINQPQHF. DNA of the CDR3: TGTGCCTGGAGTGGGGCAGGGATAAATCAGCCCCAGCATTTT.

In this sample, this clone turned up a few times. The rearrangement joins TRBV5-6 to TRBJ1-2, with D uncertain. Germline CDR1 is SGHDT and CDR2 is YYEEEE. V lost 6 bases and J 2 bases, leaving 8 bases between the germline ends. CDR3 size: 12 residues. The CDR3 protein is CASTQDNYGYTF. CDR3 in DNA: TGTGCCAGCACCCAGGACAACTATGGCTACACCTTC.

The V gene is TRBV30, the J gene TRBJ2-5; the match to TRBD1 covers 7 bases. This CDR3 contains 13 residues. CDR1 GTSNPN and CDR2 SVGIG come from the germline V gene (reference sequence). V lost 3 bases and J lost 4; bases outside the gene matches: 5. CDR3: CAWSLGGRETQYF. The CDR3, as DNA: TGTGCCTGGAGCCTAGGGGGCCGAGAGACCCAGTACTTC. Full variable domain (rest looked up from reference TRBV30 and TRBJ2-5): SQTIHQWPATLVQPVGSPLSLECTVEGTSNPNLYWYRQAAGRGLQLLFYSVGIGQISSEVPQNLSASRPQDRQFILSSKKLLLSDSGFYLCAWSLGGRETQYFGPGTRLLVL.

A few counts support this clone. The V and J genes are TRBV7-9 and TRBJ2-3, with D maybe TRBD1 (5 bases). V lost 1 base, J lost 4 bases, and 15 bases lay in between. Germline V lookup: CDR1 SEHNR, CDR2 FQNEAQ (reference sequence). There are 16 residues in the CDR3. The CDR3 DNA reads as TGTGCCAGCAGCTTAGTCAGGGATCATGTGTCAGATACGCAGTATTTT. It codes for CASSLVRDHVSDTQYF.